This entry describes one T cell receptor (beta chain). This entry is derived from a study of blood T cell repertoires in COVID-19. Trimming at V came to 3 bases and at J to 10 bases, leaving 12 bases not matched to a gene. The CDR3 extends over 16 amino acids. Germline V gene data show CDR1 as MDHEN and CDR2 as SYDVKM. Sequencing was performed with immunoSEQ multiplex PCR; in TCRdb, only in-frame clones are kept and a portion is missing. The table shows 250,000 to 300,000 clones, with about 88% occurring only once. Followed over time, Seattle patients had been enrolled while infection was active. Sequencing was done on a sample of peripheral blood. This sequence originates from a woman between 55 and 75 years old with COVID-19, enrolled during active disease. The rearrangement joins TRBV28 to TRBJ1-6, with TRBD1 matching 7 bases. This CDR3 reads CASSFGGGALRSPLHF. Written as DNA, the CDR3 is TGTGCCAGCAGTTTTGGAGGGGGCGCTTTAAGATCACCCCTCCACTTT.